The rows below give T cell receptor beta chains drawn from one sample of a study of blood T cell repertoires in COVID-19. Profiled with immunoSEQ multiplex PCR; TCRdb holds only in-frame clones, not every one. This table has under 150,000 clones, 79% appearing once. Material for sequencing was peripheral blood. Source of these receptors: a man aged 55-75 years with acute or convalescent COVID-19. Each CDR3 is given with its conserved first and last residue. Each record gives: J gene, V gene, clone size, D gene, CDR3 DNA, CDR3 protein. A D gene is named only where the DNA matches it firmly. Only some rows state a clone size, as once, few, many or a class for expanded clones.

J: TRBJ2-1; V: TRBV19; size: -; D: TRBD2; DNA: TGTGCCAGTAGTATAGAAGGGAGCGGGAGGGCCGGTCCCTACAATGAGCAGTTCTTC; CDR3: CASSIEGSGRAGPYNEQFF
J: TRBJ2-3; V: TRBV5-4; size: -; D: TRBD2; DNA: TGTGCCAGCAGCCCCCCCTCCCGGACTAGCACTCCTTATACGCAGTATTTT; CDR3: CASSPPSRTSTPYTQYF
J: TRBJ2-4; V: TRBV5-4; size: -; D: -; DNA: TGTGCCAGCAGCGTGGACGGGAAAAACATTCAGTACTTC; CDR3: CASSVDGKNIQYF
J: TRBJ1-1; V: TRBV3-1/TRBV3-2; size: -; D: -; DNA: TGTGCCAGCAGCCAAGAACCAGGGAACACTGAAGCTTTCTTT; CDR3: CASSQEPGNTEAFF
J: TRBJ2-1; V: TRBV28; size: -; D: TRBD2; DNA: TGTGCCAGCAGTGGCGGGAGTCTCAATGAGCAGTTCTTC; CDR3: CASSGGSLNEQFF
J: TRBJ2-1; V: TRBV19; size: -; D: TRBD2; DNA: TGTGCCAGTAGTTCGACTAGCGGGAGCCCCGGTGAGCAGTTCTTC; CDR3: CASSSTSGSPGEQFF
J: TRBJ2-7; V: TRBV28; size: -; D: TRBD1; DNA: TGTGCCAGCAGCCTCGGGTTGGGACAGGGAACGTACGAGCAGTACTTC; CDR3: CASSLGLGQGTYEQYF
J: TRBJ2-2; V: TRBV30; size: -; D: TRBD1; DNA: TGTGCCTGGAGTGTAAAGGGGGCGCCCGGGGAGCTGTTTTTT; CDR3: CAWSVKGAPGELFF
J: TRBJ2-1; V: TRBV7-2; size: few; D: TRBD1; DNA: TGTGCCAGCAGCTTCGGGACAGGGTCCTACAATGAGCAGTTCTTC; CDR3: CASSFGTGSYNEQFF
J: TRBJ1-1; V: TRBV9; size: -; D: TRBD1; DNA: TGTGCCAGCAGCCCCCGGACAGGGCCGAACACTGAAGCTTTCTTT; CDR3: CASSPRTGPNTEAFF
J: TRBJ2-3; V: TRBV24-1; size: -; D: -; DNA: TGTGCCACCAGTGATTTATGGCAGGGGGATACGCAGTATTTT; CDR3: CATSDLWQGDTQYF
J: TRBJ1-6; V: TRBV27; size: once; D: TRBD1; DNA: TGTGCCAGCACGTCCGTCGGGACAGTAAATTCACCCCTCCACTTT; CDR3: CASTSVGTVNSPLHF
J: TRBJ2-1; V: TRBV3-1/TRBV3-2; size: -; D: -; DNA: TGTGCCAGCAGCCAAGACGGGGAGCAGTTCTTC; CDR3: CASSQDGEQFF
J: TRBJ2-4; V: TRBV6-5; size: few; D: TRBD2; DNA: TGTGCCAGCAGTCCCGGGACTACAGGCAAAAACATTCAGTACTTC; CDR3: CASSPGTTGKNIQYF
J: TRBJ2-7; V: TRBV7-2; size: -; D: TRBD2; DNA: TGTGCCAGCAGCTTAGAGACTAGCGGGAGTTACGAGCAGTACTTC; CDR3: CASSLETSGSYEQYF
J: TRBJ2-1; V: TRBV7-3; size: -; D: TRBD1; DNA: TGTGCCAGCAGCTTCTCCGGGACAGGGGTATTGAATGAGCAGTTCTTC; CDR3: CASSFSGTGVLNEQFF
J: TRBJ1-2; V: TRBV5-1; size: -; D: TRBD1; DNA: TGCGCCAGCAGCTTGGGTGGGACAGATAACTATGGCTACACCTTC; CDR3: CASSLGGTDNYGYTF
J: TRBJ1-3; V: TRBV7-2; size: -; D: TRBD1; DNA: TGTGCCAGCAGCACTCGACAGGGTACTGGAAACACCATATATTTT; CDR3: CASSTRQGTGNTIYF
J: TRBJ1-3; V: TRBV6-5; size: -; D: TRBD1; DNA: TGTGCCAGCCGTCGACAGGGGACTGGAAACACCATATATTTT; CDR3: CASRRQGTGNTIYF
J: TRBJ2-7; V: TRBV10-3; size: -; D: -; DNA: TGTGCCATCAGGACCGGGACTGGAGCCTACGAGCAGTACTTC; CDR3: CAIRTGTGAYEQYF
J: TRBJ2-7; V: TRBV7-2; size: -; D: -; DNA: TGTGCCAGCAGCCGGGACATAGTCTCCTACGAGCAGTACTTC; CDR3: CASSRDIVSYEQYF
J: TRBJ2-3; V: TRBV11-1; size: -; D: TRBD2; DNA: TGTGCCAGCAGATGGGGGTCCGGGAGGGGCAGTGGTACGCAGTATTTT; CDR3: CASRWGSGRGSGTQYF
J: TRBJ2-1; V: TRBV30; size: -; D: TRBD2; DNA: TGTGCCTGGAGGGGCGGGAGTGCTTACAATGAGCAGTTCTTC; CDR3: CAWRGGSAYNEQFF
J: TRBJ1-5; V: TRBV19; size: few; D: TRBD1; DNA: TGTGCCAGTAGTGGGACAGTCGGTCAGCCCCAGCATTTT; CDR3: CASSGTVGQPQHF
J: TRBJ1-4; V: TRBV5-6; size: -; D: TRBD1; DNA: TGTGCCAGCAGCTCACCCGGGACAGGCAATGAAAAACTGTTTTTT; CDR3: CASSSPGTGNEKLFF
J: TRBJ1-5; V: TRBV5-5; size: -; D: -; DNA: TGTGCCAGCAGACTTGACCCTTACACAGGCAATCAGCCCCAGCATTTT; CDR3: CASRLDPYTGNQPQHF
J: TRBJ1-4; V: TRBV7-2; size: once; D: -; DNA: TGTGCCAGCAGCTTAGACCAGGGGAGTGAAAAACTGTTTTTT; CDR3: CASSLDQGSEKLFF
J: TRBJ2-2; V: TRBV7-2; size: -; D: -; DNA: TGTGCCAGCAGCTTCAATACCGGGGAGCTGTTTTTT; CDR3: CASSFNTGELFF
J: TRBJ1-4; V: TRBV3-1/TRBV3-2; size: -; D: TRBD1; DNA: TGTGCCAGCAGCCAGGGGACAGGTCTTAATGAAAAACTGTTTTTT; CDR3: CASSQGTGLNEKLFF
J: TRBJ1-1; V: TRBV5-1; size: -; D: TRBD1; DNA: TGCGCCAGCAGCGCCGGACAGGGGGCCGCAGCTTTCTTT; CDR3: CASSAGQGAAAFF
J: TRBJ2-1; V: TRBV15; size: -; D: -; DNA: TGTGCCACCAGCGCCCCTAGGAGAAACCCTAATGAGCAGTTCTTC; CDR3: CATSAPRRNPNEQFF
J: TRBJ2-3; V: TRBV19; size: -; D: -; DNA: TGTGCCAGTGCCGAAAAGCGGAGAAGGGGCACAGATACGCAGTATTTT; CDR3: CASAEKRRRGTDTQYF
J: TRBJ2-5; V: TRBV19; size: once; D: -; DNA: TGTGCCAGTAGTATCGCTTCTCAGGCCGGAGAGACCCAGTACTTC; CDR3: CASSIASQAGETQYF
J: TRBJ2-7; V: TRBV18; size: -; D: TRBD1; DNA: TGTGCCAGCTCACCGGACAGGGACGAGCAGTACTTC; CDR3: CASSPDRDEQYF
J: TRBJ2-1; V: TRBV7-9; size: -; D: TRBD2; DNA: TGTGCCAGCAGCTTTAGCGGGAGGTTGAATGAGCAGTTCTTC; CDR3: CASSFSGRLNEQFF
J: TRBJ2-3; V: TRBV5-1; size: -; D: TRBD1; DNA: TGCGCCAGCAGCCCTCAGACAGGGGCGCAAGATACGCAGTATTTT; CDR3: CASSPQTGAQDTQYF
J: TRBJ2-7; V: TRBV18; size: -; D: TRBD2; DNA: TGTGCCAGCTCACCACCAGGTTCTTGGGAGGGCCTCTCCTACGAGCAGTACTTC; CDR3: CASSPPGSWEGLSYEQYF
J: TRBJ1-6; V: TRBV19; size: -; D: -; DNA: TGTGCCAGTAGTACCGGAACAGGGTTCGGGTCACCCCTCCACTTT; CDR3: CASSTGTGFGSPLHF
J: TRBJ2-5; V: TRBV9; size: -; D: -; DNA: TGTGCCAGCAGCGTAGGGACTTTCCAAGAGACCCAGTACTTC; CDR3: CASSVGTFQETQYF
J: TRBJ1-1; V: TRBV28; size: once; D: -; DNA: TGTGCCAGCAGTGCCGGGGGAATATCGAACACTGAAGCTTTCTTT; CDR3: CASSAGGISNTEAFF
J: TRBJ2-7; V: TRBV7-3; size: -; D: -; DNA: TGTGCCAGCAGCTTAGACGGGTCCTACGAGCAGTACTTC; CDR3: CASSLDGSYEQYF
J: TRBJ1-2; V: TRBV27; size: -; D: TRBD1; DNA: TGTGCCAGCAGTACGGGGACAGGGAAAGGCGGCTACACCTTC; CDR3: CASSTGTGKGGYTF
J: TRBJ2-1; V: TRBV4-2; size: -; D: TRBD2; DNA: TGTGCCAGCAGCCAAGAGGGGAGTAGCGGGAGAGACAATGAGCAGTTCTTC; CDR3: CASSQEGSSGRDNEQFF
J: TRBJ1-2; V: TRBV14; size: once; D: -; DNA: TGTGCCAGCAGCCAAGACGCAGGGGTTGGTGGCTACACCTTC; CDR3: CASSQDAGVGGYTF
J: TRBJ1-5; V: TRBV28; size: -; D: -; DNA: TGTGCCAGCAGCACAATCGGCGCGGTGGGTAGCAATCAGCCCCAGCATTTT; CDR3: CASSTIGAVGSNQPQHF